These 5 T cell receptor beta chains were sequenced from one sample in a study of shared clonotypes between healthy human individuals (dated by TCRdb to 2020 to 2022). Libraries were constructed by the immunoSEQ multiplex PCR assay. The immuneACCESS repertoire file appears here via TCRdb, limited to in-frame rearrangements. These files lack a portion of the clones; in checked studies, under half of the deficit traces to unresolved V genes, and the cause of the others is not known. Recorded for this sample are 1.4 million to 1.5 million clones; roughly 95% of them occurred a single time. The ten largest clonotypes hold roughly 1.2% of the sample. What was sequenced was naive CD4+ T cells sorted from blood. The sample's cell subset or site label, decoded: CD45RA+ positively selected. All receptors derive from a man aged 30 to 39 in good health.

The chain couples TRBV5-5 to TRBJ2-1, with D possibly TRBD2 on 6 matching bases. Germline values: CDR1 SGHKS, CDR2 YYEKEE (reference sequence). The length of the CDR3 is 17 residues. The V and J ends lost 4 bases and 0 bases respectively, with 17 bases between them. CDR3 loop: CASSPLGGKSSYNEQFF. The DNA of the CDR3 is TGTGCCAGCAGCCCCCTCGGCGGGAAGAGCTCCTACAATGAGCAGTTCTTC.

Written as DNA, the CDR3 is TGCGCCAGCAGTGATAAGGGGAGAACCTACAATGAGCAGTTCTTC. Translating gives CASSDKGRTYNEQFF. This sequence joins TRBV10-2 and TRBJ2-1; either TRBD1 or TRBD2 may supply D (5 bases each). The CDR3 is 15 residues long. Germline CDR1 is WSHSY and CDR2 is SAAADI. Trimming left V 3 bases short and J 2 bases short, with 11 bases between.

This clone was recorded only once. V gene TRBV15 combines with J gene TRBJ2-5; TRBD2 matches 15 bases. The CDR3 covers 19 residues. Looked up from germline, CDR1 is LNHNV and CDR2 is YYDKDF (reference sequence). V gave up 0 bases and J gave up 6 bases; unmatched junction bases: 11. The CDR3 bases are TGTGCCACCAGCAGAGAACTCGGACTAGCGGGAGGGCCGGGTAAGACCCAGTACTTC. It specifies CATSRELGLAGGPGKTQYF.

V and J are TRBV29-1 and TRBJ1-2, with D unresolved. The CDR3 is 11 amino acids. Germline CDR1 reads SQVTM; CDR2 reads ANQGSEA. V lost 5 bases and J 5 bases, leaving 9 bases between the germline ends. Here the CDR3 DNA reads TGCAGCGTTCACCGGGGATATGGCTACACCTTC. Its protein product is CSVHRGYGYTF.

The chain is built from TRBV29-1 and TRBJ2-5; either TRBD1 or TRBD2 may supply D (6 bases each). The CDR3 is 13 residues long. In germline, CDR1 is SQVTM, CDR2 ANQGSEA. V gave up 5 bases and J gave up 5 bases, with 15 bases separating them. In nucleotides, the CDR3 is TGCAGCGTTCCCCTCCAAGGGGGGGAGACCCAGTACTTC. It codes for CSVPLQGGETQYF.